This TCR beta chain emerged from a study of shared clonotypes between healthy human individuals. Donors, without exception, were Caucasian adults residing in Nashville, Tennessee. Sequencing used immunoSEQ multiplex PCR; TCRdb keeps in-frame clones, though not all of them. The sample yields 300,000 to 400,000 clones, around 72% seen once. This clone was counted only a few times. The sample holds other DNA sequences that translate to the same CDR3. CDR1 is MNHEY and CDR2 is SVGAGI in the germline V gene. J gave up 5 bases and V 5 bases, and 5 bases lay outside the gene matches. CDR3 length: 13 amino acids.

V and J are TRBV6-5 and TRBJ2-7; 8 nucleotides agree with TRBD1. The sample consisted of memory CD4+ T cells sorted from blood. Subset specified: CD45RA-negative fraction. The sequence came from a man aged 30-40 years in good health. The CDR3 region is CASSRQGFHEQYF. CDR3 coding DNA: TGTGCCAGCAGTAGACAGGGGTTCCACGAGCAGTACTTC.